This T cell receptor (beta chain) was obtained from a study of T cell responses to AZD1222 COVID-19 vaccine. Notes on the study in general: AZD1222 recipients seropositive at baseline numbered only 5 to 7. Among vaccine-associated CD4 TCRs, coverage spanned spike, with dominance at 160-218 and 743-854. Females made up more of the donors, who were largely white British, and clonal diversity may have come out too low.

Concerning this clone: The antigen is not known.

Method: immunoSEQ multiplex PCR; TCRdb's copy keeps in-frame clones and lacks some. The sample holds roughly 120,000 clones, around 89% seen once. Per germline, CDR1 SGHNT and CDR2 YENEEA. The CDR3 runs to 12 residues. Between the trimmed V and J ends, which lost 2 bases and 5 bases, there was a span of 7 bases. Pooling covered second doses at about 4 or about 12 weeks. This sequence was found in an adult who received the AZD1222 COVID-19 vaccine. This rearrangement joins TRBV11-3 to TRBJ2-7; D remains ambiguous. This sample comprised peripheral blood, obtained 28 days after the second AZD1222 dose. The CDR3 nucleotides are TGTGCCAGCAGCTTATCGGGCGACGAGCAGTACTTC. This sequence encodes CASSLSGDEQYF.